Each of the 7 T cell receptor beta chains below was sequenced from the same sample in a study of T cells in Graves' hyperthyroidism and ophthalmopathy. Amplified TCR beta CDR3 regions came from RNA transcripts. HTBI primers were the set used in a first-round RT-PCR of the TCR CDR3. A single record per CDR3 protein comes from TCRdb applying MiXCR to the multiplex PCR reads. The sample has about 520,000 distinct CDR3 sequences; around 20% are singletons. Sequenced: blood. The receptors derive from a man between 18 and 29 years old with Graves' hyperthyroidism.

The rearrangement joins TRBV19 to TRBJ1-2, with TRBD1 matching over 10 bases. CDR1 LNHDA and CDR2 SQIVND come from the germline V gene (reference sequence). The CDR3 runs 14 residues. After removal of 7 bases from V and 2 bases from J, the junction contained 4 bases not matched to a gene. CDR3 nucleotide sequence: TGTGCCAGTACCATGGACAGGGGGAACTATGGCTACACCTTC. Residues: CASTMDRGNYGYTF.

This clonotype appeared many times. The rearrangement uses TRBV5-8 and TRBJ1-2; D might be TRBD1 (5 bases). This CDR3 has 14 residues. The V end was cut by 4 bases, the J end by 8 bases, with 18 bases between. Per the germline V gene, CDR1 is SGHTS and CDR2 is YDEGEE. This CDR3 reads CASSPPRTGRGYTF. CDR3 DNA sequence: TGTGCCAGCAGCCCTCCTAGGACGGGGCGAGGCTACACCTTC.

This clonotype occurred many times. This chain joins TRBV6-5 and TRBJ2-5; 9 nucleotides match TRBD2. V was clipped by 7 bases and J by 7 bases; unmatched bases: 19. Looked up from germline, CDR1 is MNHEY and CDR2 is SVGAGI. This CDR3 is built from 17 residues. CDR3 loop: CASTADVAGALGGTQYF. In DNA, the CDR3 is TGTGCCAGCACCGCCGATGTAGCGGGGGCCCTGGGAGGGACCCAGTACTTC.

This clonotype was detected ten times or more. This chain joins TRBV12-5 and TRBJ1-5; maybe TRBD1 (6 bases). The V gene's germline CDR1 is LGHNT and CDR2 FRNRAP. Between the trimmed V and J ends, which lost 2 bases and 7 bases, there was a span of 12 bases. The CDR3 is 14 residues long. As DNA, the CDR3 is TGTGCTAGTGGTTTGATCGGGGGGCGCCAGCCCCAGCATTTT. It yields the protein CASGLIGGRQPQHF.

This clonotype was seen at least ten times. The chain recombines TRBV20-1 with TRBJ2-5; 7 positions agree with TRBD1. The CDR3 runs 16 residues. Per the germline V gene, CDR1 is DFQATT and CDR2 is SNEGSKA (reference sequence). V lost 3 bases to trimming and J lost 0 bases; unmatched junction nucleotides: 10. Written as DNA, the CDR3 is TGCAGTGCTAGGTCCAAGTCAGGGGGAAACCAAGAGACCCAGTACTTC. This translates into CSARSKSGGNQETQYF.

In its sample, this clonotype was seen many times. The CDR3 sequence: CASSSGTPETQYF. The CDR3 DNA reads TGTGCCAGCAGTTCAGGGACTCCAGAGACCCAGTACTTC. The chain combines TRBV7-9 with TRBJ2-5; perhaps TRBD2 as D (6 bases). The CDR3 extends over 13 amino acids. V was clipped by 6 bases and J by 4 bases, with 12 bases between them. Germline V gene data show CDR1 as SEHNR and CDR2 as FQNEAQ (reference sequence).

This chain joins TRBV29-1 and TRBJ2-2; 7 bases align to TRBD1. Germline V gene sequence: CDR1 SQVTM, CDR2 ANQGSEA. This CDR3 region has 15 residues. The ends lost 6 bases at V and 2 bases at J; junction bases unmatched: 9. CDR3 bases: TGCAGCGTCGACCCCCGGGACAGCAACACCGGGGAGCTGTTTTTT. Amino acid sequence: CSVDPRDSNTGELFF.